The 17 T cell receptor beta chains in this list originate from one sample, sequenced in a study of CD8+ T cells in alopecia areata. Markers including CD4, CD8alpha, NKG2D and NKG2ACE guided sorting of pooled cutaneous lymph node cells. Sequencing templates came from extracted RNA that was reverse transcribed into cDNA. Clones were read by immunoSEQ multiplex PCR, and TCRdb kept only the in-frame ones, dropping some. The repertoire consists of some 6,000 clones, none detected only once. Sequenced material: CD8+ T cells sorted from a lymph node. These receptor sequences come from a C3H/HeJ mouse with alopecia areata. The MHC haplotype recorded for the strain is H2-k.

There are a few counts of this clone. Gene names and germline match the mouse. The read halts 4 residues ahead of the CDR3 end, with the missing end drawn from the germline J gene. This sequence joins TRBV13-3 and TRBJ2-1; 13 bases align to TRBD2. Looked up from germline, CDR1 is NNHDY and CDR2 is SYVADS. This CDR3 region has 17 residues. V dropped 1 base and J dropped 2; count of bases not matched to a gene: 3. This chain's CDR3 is CASSDPGLGGYYAEQFF. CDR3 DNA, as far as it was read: TGTGCCAGCAGTGATCCGGGACTGGGGGGGTACTATGCT.

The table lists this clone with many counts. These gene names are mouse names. The sequenced CDR3 bases are TGTGCCTGGAGTCTAGGGACAGGGGCAAACACA. Amino acids: CAWSLGTGANT. The full CDR3 is CAWSLGTGANTEVFF. This chain uses TRBV31 with TRBJ1-1; TRBD1 aligns across 10 bases. The read ends 4 residues before the CDR3 terminus; that terminus is restored from the germline J gene. Per germline, CDR1 GKSSPN and CDR2 SITVG. This CDR3 is built from 15 residues. Trimming took 0 bases from V and 0 from J; bases not matched to a gene: 1.

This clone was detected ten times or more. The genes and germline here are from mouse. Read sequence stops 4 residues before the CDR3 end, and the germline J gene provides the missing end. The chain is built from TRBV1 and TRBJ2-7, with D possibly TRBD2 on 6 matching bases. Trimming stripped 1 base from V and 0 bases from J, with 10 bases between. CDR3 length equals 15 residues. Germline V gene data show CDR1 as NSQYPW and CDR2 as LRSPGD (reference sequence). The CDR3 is CTCSAGPGLSYEQYF. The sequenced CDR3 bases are TGCACCTGCAGTGCAGGTCCGGGACTCTCCTAT. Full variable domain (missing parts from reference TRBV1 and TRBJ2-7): VTLLEQNPRWRLVPRGQAVNLRCILKNSQYPWMSWYQQDLQKQLQWLFTLRSPGDKEVKSLPGADYLATRVTDTELRLQVANMSQGRTLYCTCSAGPGLSYEQYFGPGTRLTVL.

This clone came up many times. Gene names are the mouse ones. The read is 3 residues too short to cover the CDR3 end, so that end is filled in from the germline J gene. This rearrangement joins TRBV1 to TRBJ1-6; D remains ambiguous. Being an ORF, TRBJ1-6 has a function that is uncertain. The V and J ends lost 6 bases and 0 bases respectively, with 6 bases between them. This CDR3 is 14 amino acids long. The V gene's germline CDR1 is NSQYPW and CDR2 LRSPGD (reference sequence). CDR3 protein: CTCRRSSYNSPLYF. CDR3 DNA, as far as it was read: TGCACCTGCAGGAGGTCTTCCTATAATTCGCCC.

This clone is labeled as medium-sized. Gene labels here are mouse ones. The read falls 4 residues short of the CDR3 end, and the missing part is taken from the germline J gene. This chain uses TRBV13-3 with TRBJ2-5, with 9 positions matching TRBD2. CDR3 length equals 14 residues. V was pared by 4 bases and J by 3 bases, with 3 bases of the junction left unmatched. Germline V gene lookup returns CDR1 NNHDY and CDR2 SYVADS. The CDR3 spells CASSLDWGQDTQYF. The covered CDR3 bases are TGTGCCAGCAGTCTGGACTGGGGTCAAGAC.

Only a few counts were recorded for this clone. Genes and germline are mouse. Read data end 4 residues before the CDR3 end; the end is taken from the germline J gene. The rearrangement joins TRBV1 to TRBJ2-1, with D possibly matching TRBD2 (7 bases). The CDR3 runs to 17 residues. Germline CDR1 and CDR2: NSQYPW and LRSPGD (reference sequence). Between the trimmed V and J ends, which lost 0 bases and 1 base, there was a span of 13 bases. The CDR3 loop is CTCSADFGGPNYAEQFF. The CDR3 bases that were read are TGCACCTGCAGTGCAGATTTTGGGGGGCCCAACTATGCT.

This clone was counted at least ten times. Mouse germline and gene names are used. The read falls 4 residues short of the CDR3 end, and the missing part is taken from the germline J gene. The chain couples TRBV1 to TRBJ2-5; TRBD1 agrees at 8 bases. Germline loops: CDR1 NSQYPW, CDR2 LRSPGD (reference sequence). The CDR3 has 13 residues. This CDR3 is CTCSADREDTQYF. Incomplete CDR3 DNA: TGCACCTGCAGTGCGGACAGGGAAGAC.

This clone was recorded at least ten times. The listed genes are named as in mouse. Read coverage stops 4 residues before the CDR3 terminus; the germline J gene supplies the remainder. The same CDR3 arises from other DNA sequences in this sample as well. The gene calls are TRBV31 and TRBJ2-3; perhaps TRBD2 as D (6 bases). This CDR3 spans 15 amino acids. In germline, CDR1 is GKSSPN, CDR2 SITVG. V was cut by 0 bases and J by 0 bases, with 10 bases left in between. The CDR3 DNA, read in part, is TGTGCCTGGAGTCTACTGGGCCCTAGTGCAGAA. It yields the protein CAWSLLGPSAE. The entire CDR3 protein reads CAWSLLGPSAETLYF.

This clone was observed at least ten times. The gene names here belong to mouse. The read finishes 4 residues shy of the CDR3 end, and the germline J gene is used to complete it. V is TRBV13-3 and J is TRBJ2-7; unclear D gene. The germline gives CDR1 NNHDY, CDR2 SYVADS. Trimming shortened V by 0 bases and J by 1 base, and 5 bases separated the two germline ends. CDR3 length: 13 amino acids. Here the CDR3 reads CASSDAWSYEQYF. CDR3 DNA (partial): TGTGCCAGCAGTGATGCGTGGTCCTAT.

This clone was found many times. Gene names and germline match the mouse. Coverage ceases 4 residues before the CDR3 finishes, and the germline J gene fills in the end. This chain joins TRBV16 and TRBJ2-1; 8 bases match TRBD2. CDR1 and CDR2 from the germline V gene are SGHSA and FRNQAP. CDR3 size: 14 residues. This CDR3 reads CASSPGGADAEQFF. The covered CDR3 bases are TGTGCAAGCAGCCCCGGGGGGGCGGACGCT.

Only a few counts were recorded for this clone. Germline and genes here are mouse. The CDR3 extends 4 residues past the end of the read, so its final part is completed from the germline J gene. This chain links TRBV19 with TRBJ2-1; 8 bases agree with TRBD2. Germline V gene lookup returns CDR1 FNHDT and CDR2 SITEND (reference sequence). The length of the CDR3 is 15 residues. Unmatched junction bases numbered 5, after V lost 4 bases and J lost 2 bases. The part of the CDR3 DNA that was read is TGTGCCAGCAGTTCGCCTGGGGGGCACTATGCT. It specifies CASSSPGGHYA. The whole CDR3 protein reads CASSSPGGHYAEQFF.

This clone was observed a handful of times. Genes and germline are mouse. The part of the CDR3 DNA that was read is TGTGCCAGCAGCCAATTTTGGGGGGGGGACTATGCT. Translating gives CASSQFWGGDYA. The full CDR3 sequence reads CASSQFWGGDYAEQFF. The chain employs TRBV5 and TRBJ2-1; 8 positions agree with TRBD2. The read gets to within 4 residues of the CDR3 end, and the germline J gene fills in the rest. Losses at the gene ends were 2 bases for V and 2 bases for J; bases not matched to a gene: 5. The germline V gene encodes CDR1 LGHNA and CDR2 YNLKQL (reference sequence). The CDR3 covers 16 residues.

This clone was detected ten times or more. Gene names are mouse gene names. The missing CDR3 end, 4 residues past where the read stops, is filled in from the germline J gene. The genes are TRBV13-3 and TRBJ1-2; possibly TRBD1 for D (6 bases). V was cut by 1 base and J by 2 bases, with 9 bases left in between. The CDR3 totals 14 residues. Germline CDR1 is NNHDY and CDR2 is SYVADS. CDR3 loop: CASSDQGKNSDYTF. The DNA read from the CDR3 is TGTGCCAGCAGTGATCAGGGGAAGAACTCC.

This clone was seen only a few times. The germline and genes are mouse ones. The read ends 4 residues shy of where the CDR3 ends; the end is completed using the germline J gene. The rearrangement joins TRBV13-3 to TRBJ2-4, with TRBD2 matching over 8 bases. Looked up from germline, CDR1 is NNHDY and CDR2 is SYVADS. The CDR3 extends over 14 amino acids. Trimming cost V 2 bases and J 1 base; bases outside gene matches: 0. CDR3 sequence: CASSDWGGQNTLYF. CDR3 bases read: TGTGCCAGCAGTGACTGGGGGGGTCAAAAC.

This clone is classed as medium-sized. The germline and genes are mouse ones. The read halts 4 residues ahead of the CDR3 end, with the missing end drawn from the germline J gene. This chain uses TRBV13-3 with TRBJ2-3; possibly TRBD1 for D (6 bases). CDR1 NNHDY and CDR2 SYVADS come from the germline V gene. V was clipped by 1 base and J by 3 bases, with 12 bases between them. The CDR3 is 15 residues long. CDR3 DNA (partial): TGTGCCAGCAGTGATACCAGGGGAGGCGCAGAA. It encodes CASSDTRGGAE. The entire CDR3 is CASSDTRGGAETLYF.

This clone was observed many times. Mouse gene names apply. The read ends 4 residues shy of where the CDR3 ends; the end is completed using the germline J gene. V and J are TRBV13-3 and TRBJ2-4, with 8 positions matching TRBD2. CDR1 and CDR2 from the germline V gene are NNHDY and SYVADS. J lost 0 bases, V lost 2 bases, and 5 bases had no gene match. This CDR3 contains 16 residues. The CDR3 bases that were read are TGTGCCAGCAGTGAAGACTGGGGTTCTAGTCAAAAC. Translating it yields CASSEDWGSSQN. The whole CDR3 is CASSEDWGSSQNTLYF.

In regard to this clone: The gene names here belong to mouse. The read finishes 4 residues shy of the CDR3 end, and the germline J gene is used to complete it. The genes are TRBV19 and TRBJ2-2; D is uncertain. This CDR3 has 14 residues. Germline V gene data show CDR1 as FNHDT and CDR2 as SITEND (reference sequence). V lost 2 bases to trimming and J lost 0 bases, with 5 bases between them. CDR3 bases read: TGTGCCAGCAGTATGAGGGCAAACACCGGG. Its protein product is CASSMRANTG. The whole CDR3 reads CASSMRANTGQLYF.